Here is one T cell receptor (beta chain) with its context. The data stem from a study of blood T cell repertoires in COVID-19. Study context: Acute and convalescent COVID-19 samples came from the United States, Italy and Spain. T cells, B-cell-depleted T cells, or PBMCs supplied cDNA or gDNA.

Per the authors' pipeline: Amplification from reference gene primers served as the basis for estimated nucleated cell counts. Generated by immunoSEQ multiplex PCR, the TCRdb table keeps only in-frame clones and is missing some. V and J calls and clone size come straight from that table; D and trimming were deduced from the DNA. The sample carries 40,000 to 45,000 clones, 86% recorded once. Germline loops: CDR1 MGHRA, CDR2 YSYEKL. The length of the CDR3 is 15 residues. V was cut by 1 base and J by 8 bases, with 14 bases left in between. The V and J genes are TRBV4-1 and TRBJ1-4, with D perhaps TRBD1 (5 bases). This sequence was found in a man in his 60s with active COVID-19. Sequenced material: peripheral blood. The CDR3 DNA is TGCGCCAGCAGCCAAGTGGGAGGGGACGTGGAAAAACTGTTTTTT. Protein product: CASSQVGGDVEKLFF.